This note documents a single T cell receptor (beta chain) sequence. The target of this receptor is not known. Base qualities are not at hand, and no much larger clone is one base apart. mRNA, which captures expressed receptors, was used instead of genomic DNA for quantification of TCRbeta repertoires. Without any cell sorting, leukocytes from the buffy coat were collected into Trizol, and RNA was extracted using the Direct-zol RNA MiniPrep Plus kit. EDTA blood tubes were spun right away at 4 degrees C to separate plasma, buffy coat and red blood cells. From the cysteine up to the phenylalanine, the CDR3 has a length of 13 residues. Only the CDR3 DNA stays, 39 bases, in frame from base 1. V ends up 5 bases short and J 8 bases short, with an unmatched junction base count of 7. Based on the germline V gene (reference sequence), the CDR1 and CDR2 sequences are DFQATT and SNEGSKA. This specimen comes from a study of robustness of blood B and T cell sequencing (dated by TCRdb to 2016 to 2019). As for the study more broadly: The study was designed to determine how much peripheral blood is required to reliably characterize an individual's TCRbeta and IgG repertoires. In each of the ten independently drawn blood samples, TCRbeta and IgG repertoires were quantified. As technical replicates, two replicate TCRbeta cDNA libraries were prepared from one shared RNA pool derived from a single 10 ml draw.

Beyond this particular receptor, the publication reports: Every single 10 ml sample contained the 1,000 most abundant TCRbeta clonotypes from the pooled draws. A full plateau was not reached by TCRbeta rarefaction curves, suggesting under-sequencing or many low-abundance clonotypes. When 3 or 4 tubes (about 30-45 ml blood) were combined, saturation was approached in coverage of the top 10,000 TCRbeta clonotypes. Because EDTA tubes had to be fractionated immediately, the use of EDTA tubes in multi-site collections was limited. Across technical replicate libraries, around 95% of the top 10,000 TCRbeta clonotypes in one library were also found in the other. Pooling tubes did not increase the overlap of rare TCRbeta clonotypes, which implies that much larger blood volumes would be needed to capture rare TCRbeta clonotypes. Evidence of cross-contamination, likely from batch processing, showed up in one pair of TCRbeta libraries, so the UMI-sequence pairs shared by that pair of libraries were removed.

Library prep was done by PCR. This sample was sequenced with an Illumina MiSeq. Synthesis of cDNA relied on SMARTScribe reverse transcriptase together with a 5' template-switch oligo that added a universal priming site. A 12-nucleotide random unique molecular identifier (UMI) was carried by the template-switch oligo, and each cDNA molecule was tagged with this UMI. During reverse transcription, TCRbeta transcripts were targeted by chain-specific reverse primers. Uracil DNA glycosylase treatment removed residual template-switch adapters, and cDNA was purified with a Qiagen MinElute kit. For the first PCR, 23 cycles were run with KAPA HiFi HotStart ReadyMix and step-out primers, split across four 50 ul reactions. Before any further amplification, the products of the first-round PCR were gel-purified. Illumina Nextera adapters were added in a second roughly 8-cycle PCR, after which libraries were purified and pooled. For each TCRbeta molecule, the UMI barcode was captured by a 50-nucleotide 5' read. Per the original workflow: The MIGEC toolkit was used to group reads by UMI into consensus reads. PEAR was used to merge forward and reverse consensus reads, producing the final reads. Identical UMI-sequence pairs found in more than one library were treated as cross-sample contamination and removed by a custom decontamination script. V(D)J assignment and CDR3 extraction were performed with MIGMAP, a wrapper around IgBLAST. A TCR clonotype was defined by an identical V gene, J gene and CDR3 amino acid sequence; no sequencing was done for CDR1 and CDR2. Clones were called with MiXCR by TCRdb after fastp trimmed the public reads at Q25, and only in-frame beta chains were retained. Entries are consolidated by CDR3 protein sequence, retaining the most common genes and DNA. The V and J calls, along with clone size, are taken from TCRdb and not from the paper's own processing. A total of roughly 4,000 distinct CDR3 sequences appear in this sample, about 51% of them only once. Of the sample, over 20% is held by the ten largest clones.

Material for sequencing was peripheral blood. This receptor was identified in a human donor in good health. The rearrangement joined TRBV20-1 to TRBJ2-1; the central 9 bases match TRBD2. The CDR3 region: CSAGAGGRDEQFF. The sequence in DNA is TGCAGTGCTGGAGCGGGGGGCCGAGATGAGCAGTTCTTC.